This passage covers 22 T cell receptor beta chains from one sample sequenced in a study of blood T cell repertoires in COVID-19. Sequenced by immunoSEQ multiplex PCR; TCRdb stores in-frame clones only, minus some. The repertoire consists of under 200,000 clones, with around 88% occurring once and the leading ten covering approximately 4%. The sequenced material came from PBMCs or T cells enriched from blood (not recorded which). The receptors were gathered from a woman between 45 and 65 years old in a cohort exposed to, infected with or recovered from COVID-19 (not recorded which).

This chain links TRBV7-8 with TRBJ1-1; unclear D gene. The CDR3 is 16 residues long. Germline V gene lookup returns CDR1 SGHVS and CDR2 FQNEAQ. Trimming took 4 bases from V and 0 from J, leaving 15 bases between them. In DNA form, the CDR3 reads TGTGCCAGCAGCTCCGGGAGGGTACCAATGAACACTGAAGCTTTCTTT. It encodes CASSSGRVPMNTEAFF.

The chain combines TRBV9 with TRBJ1-2; perhaps TRBD1 as D (6 bases). Germline assignment: CDR1 SGDLS and CDR2 YYNGEE. This CDR3 comprises 14 residues. Between the trimmed V and J ends, which lost 1 base and 7 bases, there was a span of 14 bases. The CDR3 DNA is TGTGCCAGCAGCGTATCAGGGGACATCCCTGGCTACACCTTC. Protein sequence: CASSVSGDIPGYTF.

The V gene is TRBV15, the J gene TRBJ2-2; possible D gene TRBD1, 6 bases. The germline gives CDR1 LNHNV, CDR2 YYDKDF (reference sequence). This CDR3 is built from 14 residues. V gave up 3 bases and J gave up 6 bases, with 11 bases separating them. The DNA of the CDR3 is TGTGCCACCAGCAGGGAACAGGGATCCGGGGAGCTGTTTTTT. This gives the protein CATSREQGSGELFF.

V gene TRBV19 combines with J gene TRBJ2-7; 7 bases align to TRBD1. V was pared by 4 bases and J by 3 bases, with 3 bases of the junction left unmatched. Germline CDR1 and CDR2: LNHDA and SQIVND (reference sequence). CDR3 length: 13 residues. Here the CDR3 DNA reads TGTGCCAGTAGTAACGGACAGGTCTACGAGCAGTACTTC. Its translation is CASSNGQVYEQYF.

The CDR3 sequence: CASSASQKSPEAFF. The CDR3 DNA follows: TGTGCCAGCAGCGCCTCACAGAAAAGCCCTGAAGCTTTCTTT. This chain joins TRBV7-3 and TRBJ1-1; D call uncertain. Germline CDR1 SGHTA, CDR2 FQGTGA. V shed 5 bases and J shed 6 bases, with 16 bases lying between them. This CDR3 has 14 residues. Drawing the rest from reference TRBV7-3 and TRBJ1-1, the complete variable domain is GAGVSQTPSNKVTEKGKYVELRCDPISGHTALYWYRQSLGQGPEFLIYFQGTGAADDSGLPNDRFFAVRPEGSVSTLKIQRTERGDSAVYLCASSASQKSPEAFFGQGTRLTVV.

The chain's CDR3 is CASGGGHEQFF. CDR3 in DNA: TGTGCCAGCGGGGGGGGTCATGAGCAGTTCTTC. The genes are TRBV4-2 and TRBJ2-1, with 7 positions matching TRBD2. J gave up 8 bases and V 8 bases, and 3 bases lay outside the gene matches. CDR3 length: 11 residues. Germline V CDR1 and CDR2: LGHNA, YNFKEQ.

V is TRBV10-1 and J is TRBJ2-2, with a possible D match to TRBD1 (6 bases). There are 19 residues in the CDR3. Germline CDR1 reads WNHNN; CDR2 reads SYGVQD (reference sequence). With 8 bases removed from V and 1 base from J, the gap between germline ends came to 26 bases. The CDR3 sequence is CASFGLNRVGPKNTGELFF. The CDR3 DNA reads as TGCGCCAGCTTCGGTTTGAACAGGGTCGGGCCGAAGAACACCGGGGAGCTGTTTTTT.

This sequence joins TRBV27 and TRBJ1-1; D might be TRBD1 (6 bases). The CDR3 is made up of 13 amino acids. In germline, CDR1 is MNHEY, CDR2 SMNVEV (reference sequence). Trimming left V 6 bases short and J 6 bases short, with 14 bases between. The CDR3 sequence is CASSRGQSPEAFF. Written as DNA, the CDR3 is TGTGCCAGCAGCCGCGGACAGAGCCCTGAAGCTTTCTTT.

The V call is TRBV2, the J call TRBJ1-6; tentative D call: TRBD1 (5 bases). V was clipped by 5 bases and J by 8 bases, with 13 bases between them. Germline-derived CDR1 and CDR2 are SNHLY and FYNNEI. The CDR3 loop spans 14 amino acids. The CDR3 is CASSQTREYSPLHF. In DNA form, the CDR3 reads TGTGCCAGCAGTCAAACCAGGGAATATTCACCCCTCCACTTT. Full variable domain (remainder filled in from reference TRBV2 and TRBJ1-6): EPEVTQTPSHQVTQMGQEVILRCVPISNHLYFYWYRQILGQKVEFLVSFYNNEISEKSEIFDDQFSVERPDGSNFTLKIRSTKLEDSAMYFCASSQTREYSPLHFGNGTRLTVT.

A single count supports this clone. J is TRBJ2-3 and V is TRBV7-2; 11 bases align to TRBD1. CDR1 and CDR2 from the germline V gene are SGHTA and FQGNSA. This CDR3 is 16 amino acids long. The trim removed 6 bases at V and 5 bases at J, leaving 10 bases unmatched. The CDR3 is CASRIRGTGGIDTQYF. The CDR3 bases are TGTGCCAGCAGGATTCGGGGGACAGGGGGAATAGATACGCAGTATTTT.

The genes are TRBV10-1 and TRBJ1-1; weak D call: TRBD1 (5 bases). In germline, CDR1 is WNHNN, CDR2 SYGVQD (reference sequence). The CDR3 runs to 14 residues. V was pared by 7 bases and J by 8 bases, with 20 bases between. CDR3 sequence (DNA): TGCGCCAGCACCCCCACCCGGGACTCCACCGAAGCTTTCTTT. Its protein product is CASTPTRDSTEAFF.

The V gene is TRBV28, the J gene TRBJ2-3; tentatively, D is TRBD2 (5 bases). The CDR3 loop spans 19 amino acids. Germline V gene sequence: CDR1 MDHEN, CDR2 SYDVKM. V lost 5 bases and J lost 4, with 28 bases in between. Here the CDR3 reads CASSPMRASTHTAADTQYF. As DNA, the CDR3 is TGTGCCAGCAGTCCTATGCGTGCTAGCACGCACACGGCGGCAGATACGCAGTATTTT.

V is TRBV11-2 and J is TRBJ1-1, with 7 bases matching TRBD1. The V gene end was trimmed by 3 bases and the J gene end by 0 bases; junction bases not matched to a gene: 4. Germline V gene lookup returns CDR1 SGHAT and CDR2 FQNNGV. The CDR3 runs to 15 residues. The CDR3 loop reads CASSFGQAMNTEAFF. For the CDR3, the DNA is TGTGCCAGCAGCTTCGGACAGGCAATGAACACTGAAGCTTTCTTT.

V gene TRBV24-1 combines with J gene TRBJ1-4, with TRBD1 matching 9 bases. The CDR3 contains 15 residues. After removal of 4 bases from V and 8 bases from J, the junction contained 7 bases not matched to a gene. Germline V gene lookup returns CDR1 KGHDR and CDR2 SFDVKD. The CDR3 loop is CATSEPGTGKEKLFF. CDR3 bases: TGTGCCACCAGTGAGCCCGGGACAGGGAAGGAAAAACTGTTTTTT.

The J gene is TRBJ2-7, the V gene TRBV5-6; D possibly corresponds to TRBD2 (5 bases). Per germline, CDR1 SGHDT and CDR2 YYEEEE. The CDR3 has 12 amino acids. The V end lost 10 bases, the J end lost 2 bases, and 13 bases lay between the germline ends. The chain's CDR3 is CASGIDTYEQYF. For the CDR3, the DNA is TGTGCCTCCGGGATTGATACCTACGAGCAGTACTTC.

The V call is TRBV7-2, the J call TRBJ1-1, with D possibly being TRBD1 (6 bases). V gave up 5 bases and J gave up 0 bases, with 10 bases separating them. Germline CDR1 and CDR2: SGHTA and FQGNSA. There are 14 residues in the CDR3. CDR3 loop: CASSLDRVNTEAFF. DNA of the CDR3: TGTGCCAGCAGCCTGGACAGAGTGAACACTGAAGCTTTCTTT.

The chain recombines TRBV5-1 with TRBJ2-7; tentatively, D is TRBD2 (5 bases). The CDR3 covers 14 residues. V lost 4 bases, J lost 0 bases, and 11 bases lay in between. Germline CDR1 is SGHRS and CDR2 is YFSETQ. CDR3 nucleotide sequence: TGCGCCAGCAGCGGCGGTGGGAGCTCCTACGAGCAGTACTTC. Amino acids: CASSGGGSSYEQYF. The whole variable domain, filled in from reference TRBV5-1 and TRBJ2-7, reads KAGVTQTPRYLIKTRGQQVTLSCSPISGHRSVSWYQQTPGQGLQFLFEYFSETQRNKGNFPGRFSGRQFSNSRSEMNVSTLELGDSALYLCASSGGGSSYEQYFGPGTRLTVT.

The rearrangement uses TRBV7-2 and TRBJ2-1; 8 positions agree with TRBD2. The V gene end was trimmed by 5 bases and the J gene end by 7 bases; junction bases not matched to a gene: 19. There are 18 residues in the CDR3. Germline CDR1 SGHTA, CDR2 FQGNSA. CDR3 coding DNA: TGTGCCAGCAGCCCAAGCGTCGGCAGACGGGGGGGCAGAAATGAGCAGTTCTTC. It translates to CASSPSVGRRGGRNEQFF.

The chain joins TRBV4-1 to TRBJ1-5; D unresolved. CDR3 length: 15 amino acids. Trimming pared 2 bases from V and 2 bases from J, leaving 10 bases between. In germline, CDR1 is MGHRA, CDR2 YSYEKL. DNA of the CDR3: TGCGCCAGCAGCCAAAGAGAGAGGGGCAATCAGCCCCAGCATTTT. This translates into CASSQRERGNQPQHF.

The chain combines TRBV5-1 with TRBJ1-3; no reliable D call. Germline-derived CDR1 and CDR2 are SGHRS and YFSETQ. Trimming removed 0 bases from V and 4 bases from J, with 5 bases in between. The CDR3 is 13 residues long. The CDR3 DNA reads as TGCGCCAGCAGCTTGGATAGCGGAAACACCATATATTTT. Translation: CASSLDSGNTIYF.

The chain recombines TRBV7-2 with TRBJ1-5, with D possibly being TRBD1 (6 bases). Per germline, CDR1 SGHTA and CDR2 FQGNSA. The CDR3 length is 17 residues. The germline V and J ends were trimmed by 5 bases and 1 base, with 18 bases remaining between them. DNA of the CDR3: TGTGCCAGCAGCCCAACAGGACAGTCTCGGAGCAATCAGCCCCAGCATTTT. Its translation: CASSPTGQSRSNQPQHF.

The rearrangement joins TRBV6-6 to TRBJ2-5, with TRBD1 identical over 11 bases. Trimming at V came to 5 bases and at J to 4 bases, leaving 6 bases not matched to a gene. CDR1 MNHNY and CDR2 SVGAGI come from the germline V gene (reference sequence). There are 15 residues in the CDR3. DNA for the CDR3: TGTGCCAGCAGTCGGCCGGGACAGGGGGTAGAGACCCAGTACTTC. It is translated as CASSRPGQGVETQYF.